This TCR beta chain was observed in a study of identical twins. This CDR3 comprises 13 residues. Per the germline V gene, CDR1 is SGHRS and CDR2 is YFSETQ. Deletions cut 1 base from V and 3 bases from J, with 8 bases between. MiXCR, applied by TCRdb to the 5' RACE reads, yields one record per CDR3 protein. The data show about 530,000 distinct CDR3 sequences, under 25% seen once. As concerns this clonotype: Antigen: not known.

Notes on the study in general: Conclusions relied on cross-sectional statistical analysis, not following the same donors.

The data also belong to a second study, concerning yellow fever vaccine responses in identical twins.

Sequencing was performed on CD4+ T cells sorted from blood. The rearrangement uses TRBV5-1 and TRBJ2-7, with D unclear. The source is a woman under 30 in good health. CDR3 sequence (DNA): TGCGCCAGCAGCTTGACCGCCGGCTACGAGCAGTACTTC. Translating it yields CASSLTAGYEQYF.